The clone carrying this TCR beta chain was observed a single time. V lost 0 bases to trimming and J lost 0 bases, with 12 bases between them. CDR1 is SGHDT, CDR2 YYEEEE, per germline. This CDR3 is 17 amino acids long. The data are from a study of blood T cell repertoires in COVID-19. Some clones are missing from TCRdb's copy, which holds only in-frame ones; the method was immunoSEQ multiplex PCR. The table lists roughly 150,000 clones, over 75% of them singletons. The rearrangement uses TRBV5-6 and TRBJ2-2, with D maybe TRBD1 (5 bases). The sequencing sample was made of peripheral blood. The receptor was derived from a man aged 65-85 years with acute or convalescent COVID-19. CDR3 amino acids: CASSLEGSRSNTGELFF. The CDR3 bases are TGTGCCAGCAGCTTGGAGGGGTCACGGTCGAACACCGGGGAGCTGTTTTTT.